These 26 T cell receptor beta chains were sequenced from one sample in a study of shared clonotypes between healthy human individuals. Only in-frame clones appear in the TCRdb table, and some are missing; sequencing was by immunoSEQ multiplex PCR. The table includes around 2,000,000 clones, about 95% detected once. CD8 cells classed as naive were CD45RO-negative and positively selected for CCR7, excluding terminally differentiated effector memory CD45RA+ cells. Sequenced sample: naive CD8+ T cells sorted from blood. The receptors here all came from a man aged 18 to 35 in good health.

In DNA, the CDR3 is TGTGCCAGCAGTCCTCTGGGCTGGCAGCCCCAGCATTTT. Translation gives CASSPLGWQPQHF. The rearrangement links TRBV27 to TRBJ1-5, with D unclear. The CDR3 length is 13 residues. Trimming took off 5 bases at V and 7 bases at J, with 12 bases between the two ends. Germline-derived CDR1 and CDR2 are MNHEY and SMNVEV (reference sequence).

This chain links TRBV7-2 with TRBJ2-7; perhaps TRBD1 as D (6 bases). The CDR3 has 13 residues. Germline-derived CDR1 and CDR2 are SGHTA and FQGNSA. V was shortened by 5 bases and J by 2 bases, with 10 bases between the two germline ends. The CDR3 DNA follows: TGTGCCAGCAGCCCGGGACACCCCTACGAGCAGTACTTC. It encodes CASSPGHPYEQYF.

This clone was counted once. The chain combines TRBV5-1 with TRBJ1-2; tentative D call: TRBD1 (6 bases). Germline assignment: CDR1 SGHRS and CDR2 YFSETQ. This CDR3 has 13 amino acids. Trimming shortened V by 0 bases and J by 4 bases, and 7 bases separated the two germline ends. CDR3 protein: CASSLGTAYGYTF. CDR3 nucleotide sequence: TGCGCCAGCAGCTTGGGGACAGCCTATGGCTACACCTTC.

The V gene is TRBV28, the J gene TRBJ2-3; TRBD2 might be the D (7 bases). This CDR3 contains 16 residues. Trimming removed 3 bases at V and 5 bases at J, with 18 bases between. Germline-derived CDR1 and CDR2 are MDHEN and SYDVKM. The CDR3 sequence is CASSFPRGGAKDTQYF. The CDR3, as DNA: TGTGCCAGCAGTTTCCCAAGGGGGGGGGCCAAAGATACGCAGTATTTT.

A single count supports this clone. The gene calls are TRBV2 and TRBJ1-2; 8 bases match TRBD1. The CDR3 loop spans 17 amino acids. V dropped 6 bases and J dropped 5; count of bases not matched to a gene: 17. Germline CDR1 reads SNHLY; CDR2 reads FYNNEI. CDR3: CASSATQGENAPYGYTF. CDR3 coding DNA: TGTGCCAGCAGCGCCACACAGGGGGAGAACGCCCCTTATGGCTACACCTTC.

The chain carries TRBV27 and TRBJ2-7, with no clear D. Looked up from germline, CDR1 is MNHEY and CDR2 is SMNVEV (reference sequence). There are 13 residues in the CDR3. Trimming left V 4 bases short and J 1 base short, with 8 bases between. DNA for the CDR3: TGTGCCAGCAGTTCTGCTGAATCCTACGAGCAGTACTTC. Encoded protein: CASSSAESYEQYF.

CDR3 DNA: TGTGCCAACAGGGGGGGCCGTGGATGGGGCTACACCTTC. It translates to CANRGGRGWGYTF. This chain connects TRBV6-1 to TRBJ1-2; 8 bases are a match to TRBD1. The ends lost 10 bases at V and 8 bases at J; junction bases unmatched: 12. This CDR3 spans 13 amino acids. In germline, CDR1 is MNHNS, CDR2 SASEGT.

The chain links TRBV2 to TRBJ1-6; D gene unclear. The CDR3 is 16 residues long. Trimming took off 1 base at V and 0 bases at J, with 7 bases between the two ends. CDR1 and CDR2 (germline): SNHLY, FYNNEI. For the CDR3, the DNA is TGTGCCAGCAGTGAAGAATTCCTCTCCTATAATTCACCCCTCCACTTT. This codes for CASSEEFLSYNSPLHF.

With respect to this clone: This CDR3 is also generated by other DNA sequences in the sample. The rearrangement links TRBV13 to TRBJ2-7; no firm D call. V lost 0 bases and J 3 bases, leaving 6 bases between the germline ends. The CDR3 has 13 residues. The V gene's germline CDR1 is PRHDT and CDR2 FYEKMQ (reference sequence). The DNA of the CDR3 is TGTGCCAGCAGCTTAGGACGGATCTACGAGCAGTACTTC. This gives the protein CASSLGRIYEQYF.

This clone appeared once. The V and J genes are TRBV6-6 and TRBJ1-4; possible D gene TRBD1, 5 bases. Trimming left V 4 bases short and J 4 bases short, with 16 bases between. The CDR3 covers 16 residues. Germline V gene data show CDR1 as MNHNY and CDR2 as SVGAGI (reference sequence). CDR3 DNA sequence: TGTGCCAGCAGTTTTGATCTAGACAGCTATAATGAAAAACTGTTTTTT. Translation gives CASSFDLDSYNEKLFF.

Only one count was recorded for this clone. The chain carries TRBV27 and TRBJ2-7, with D possibly called TRBD1 or TRBD2 (5 bases each). Trimming pared 5 bases from V and 4 bases from J, leaving 9 bases between. Germline-derived CDR1 and CDR2 are MNHEY and SMNVEV (reference sequence). The CDR3 runs 12 residues. The chain's CDR3 is CASSRDGYEQYF. For the CDR3, the DNA is TGTGCCAGCAGTCGGGACGGGTACGAGCAGTACTTC.

The sample holds one count of this clone. This chain uses TRBV5-4 with TRBJ2-1, with D possibly matching TRBD2 (5 bases). CDR1 and CDR2 (germline): SGHNT, YYREEE (reference sequence). V was trimmed by 2 bases and J by 5 bases, leaving 8 bases between them. The CDR3 runs to 13 residues. The CDR3 nucleotides read TGTGCCAGCAGCTTCCGGGAAAACAATGAGCAGTTCTTC. It specifies CASSFRENNEQFF. The full variable domain, completed using reference TRBV5-4 and TRBJ2-1, is ETGVTQSPTHLIKTRGQQVTLRCSSQSGHNTVSWYQQALGQGPQFIFQYYREEENGRGNFPPRFSGLQFPNYSSELNVNALELDDSALYLCASSFRENNEQFFGPGTRLTVL.

The V call is TRBV6-6, the J call TRBJ2-5; 8 bases map to TRBD1. Trimming cost V 2 bases and J 3 bases; bases outside gene matches: 8. The CDR3 has 16 residues. The V gene's germline CDR1 is MNHNY and CDR2 SVGAGI (reference sequence). The CDR3 here is CASSYLLADREETQYF. Here the CDR3 DNA reads TGTGCCAGCAGTTACCTCCTTGCGGACAGGGAAGAGACCCAGTACTTC.

The chain carries TRBV7-2 and TRBJ1-6; D ambiguous. The CDR3 is made up of 16 amino acids. Trimming shortened V by 1 base and J by 11 bases, and 18 bases separated the two germline ends. Germline lookup yields CDR1 SGHTA and CDR2 FQGNSA. Written as DNA, the CDR3 is TGTGCCAGCAGCTTAGACAGTACCTACCCGACAACACCCCTCCACTTT. Translated, it gives CASSLDSTYPTTPLHF.

The chain carries TRBV6-1 and TRBJ1-1; maybe TRBD1 (5 bases). Germline CDR1 reads MNHNS; CDR2 reads SASEGT. V was clipped by 6 bases and J by 5 bases, with 19 bases between them. CDR3 length: 15 amino acids. The CDR3 loop reads CASSRVWTLETEAFF. For the CDR3, the DNA is TGTGCCAGCAGCAGGGTTTGGACCTTAGAGACTGAAGCTTTCTTT.

The gene calls are TRBV7-6 and TRBJ2-1; D is undetermined. Trimming pared 4 bases from V and 0 bases from J, leaving 10 bases between. Germline lookup yields CDR1 SGHVS and CDR2 FNYEAQ. The CDR3 spans 15 residues. The CDR3 here is CASSSDTRSYNEQFF. DNA of the CDR3: TGTGCCAGCAGCTCAGACACCCGCTCCTACAATGAGCAGTTCTTC.

The chain is built from TRBV9 and TRBJ2-3; D possibly uses TRBD1 or TRBD2 (5 bases each). Germline V gene sequence: CDR1 SGDLS, CDR2 YYNGEE. CDR3 length: 16 amino acids. V shed 0 bases and J shed 4 bases, with 15 bases lying between them. CDR3 loop: CASSVEGLGTADTQYF. The CDR3 DNA reads as TGTGCCAGCAGCGTAGAAGGATTGGGGACGGCAGATACGCAGTATTTT.

The chain employs TRBV29-1 and TRBJ1-5; D unresolved. The CDR3 loop spans 12 amino acids. Germline loops: CDR1 SQVTM, CDR2 ANQGSEA. V was pared by 2 bases and J by 2 bases, with 4 bases between. The CDR3 here is CSVEIGNQPQHF. CDR3 DNA: TGCAGCGTTGAAATCGGCAATCAGCCCCAGCATTTT.

This chain uses TRBV19 with TRBJ2-7; no clear D gene. The germline gives CDR1 LNHDA, CDR2 SQIVND (reference sequence). Trimming cost V 6 bases and J 1 base, with 13 bases left between them. This CDR3 contains 14 residues. The CDR3 coding sequence is TGTGCCAGTAGGGGAACCGGGTCTTCCTACGAGCAGTACTTC. Translation: CASRGTGSSYEQYF.

This clone was recorded once. The CDR3 DNA reads TGTGCCAGCAGCTACGGGACAGCAACGTACAATGAGCAGTTCTTC. Translation gives CASSYGTATYNEQFF. The rearrangement joins TRBV5-8 to TRBJ2-1; 7 positions match TRBD1. The CDR3 spans 15 residues. J was trimmed by 4 bases and V by 3 bases; bases with no gene match: 7. Germline V gene lookup returns CDR1 SGHTS and CDR2 YDEGEE.

The chain links TRBV7-2 to TRBJ2-1, with D perhaps TRBD1 (6 bases). CDR1 and CDR2 (germline): SGHTA, FQGNSA. CDR3 length equals 14 residues. Trimming took off 5 bases at V and 5 bases at J, with 13 bases between the two ends. CDR3 nucleotides: TGTGCCAGCAGCCCCCGGACAGTCAACAATGAGCAGTTCTTC. As protein: CASSPRTVNNEQFF.

The chain carries TRBV19 and TRBJ2-7; TRBD2 matches at 11 bases. This CDR3 is built from 16 residues. Germline CDR1 reads LNHDA; CDR2 reads SQIVND (reference sequence). J gave up 4 bases and V 6 bases, and 11 bases lay outside the gene matches. The CDR3, as DNA: TGTGCCAGTAGCCCAGGGACTAGCGGACTCTATTACGAGCAGTACTTC. The encoded protein is CASSPGTSGLYYEQYF.

V gene TRBV7-6 combines with J gene TRBJ2-1, with 11 bases matching TRBD2. This CDR3 is built from 15 residues. The V and J ends lost 1 base and 7 bases, in that order; junction bases with no gene match: 3. Germline V gene data show CDR1 as SGHVS and CDR2 as FNYEAQ. CDR3 amino acids: CASSLELAGENEQFF. The DNA for the CDR3 is TGTGCCAGCAGCTTAGAACTAGCGGGAGAGAATGAGCAGTTCTTC.

This sequence joins TRBV5-4 and TRBJ2-1, with D possibly matching TRBD2 (6 bases). This CDR3 region has 15 residues. Germline V gene data show CDR1 as SGHNT and CDR2 as YYREEE (reference sequence). The V and J ends lost 5 bases and 4 bases respectively, with 16 bases between them. The CDR3 nucleotides are TGTGCCAGCAGTCCCGGGACTGCAATGTACAATGAGCAGTTCTTC. Amino acids: CASSPGTAMYNEQFF.

V gene TRBV16 combines with J gene TRBJ2-7, with 7 positions matching TRBD1. CDR3 length: 19 amino acids. V shed 3 bases, J shed 2 bases, and the junction held 19 bases outside the gene matches. Germline V gene sequence: CDR1 KGHSY, CDR2 FQNENV. The CDR3 is CASSHRLPLKQGLPYEQYF. CDR3 sequence (DNA): TGTGCCAGCAGCCACAGGCTTCCCTTGAAACAGGGGCTCCCCTACGAGCAGTACTTC.

V and J are TRBV6-5 and TRBJ2-2; tentatively, D is TRBD2 (7 bases). Between the trimmed V and J ends, which lost 6 bases and 6 bases, there was a span of 17 bases. This CDR3 is built from 15 residues. Germline CDR1 reads MNHEY; CDR2 reads SVGAGI. CDR3 DNA sequence: TGTGCCAGCAGGGCGGGGGCCCTAGGGTCCGGGGAGCTGTTTTTT. Amino acid sequence: CASRAGALGSGELFF.